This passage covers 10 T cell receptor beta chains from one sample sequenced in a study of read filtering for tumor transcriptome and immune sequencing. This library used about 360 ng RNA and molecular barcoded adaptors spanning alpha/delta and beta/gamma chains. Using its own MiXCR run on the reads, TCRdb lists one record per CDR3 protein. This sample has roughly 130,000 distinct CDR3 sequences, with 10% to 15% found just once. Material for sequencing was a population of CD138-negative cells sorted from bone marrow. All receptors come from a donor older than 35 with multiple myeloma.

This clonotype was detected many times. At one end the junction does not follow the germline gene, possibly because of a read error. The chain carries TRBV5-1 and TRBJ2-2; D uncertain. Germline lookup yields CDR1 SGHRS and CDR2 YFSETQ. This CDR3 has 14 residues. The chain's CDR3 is CASSLDLNTGELFF. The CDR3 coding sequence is TGTGCCAGCAGCTTAGACCTGAACACCGGGGAGCTGTTTTTT.

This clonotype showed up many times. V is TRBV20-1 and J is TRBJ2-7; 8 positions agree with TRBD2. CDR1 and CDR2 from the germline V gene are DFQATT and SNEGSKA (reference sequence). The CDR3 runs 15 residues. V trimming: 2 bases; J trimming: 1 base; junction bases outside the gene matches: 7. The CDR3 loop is CSARPTSGPSYEQYF. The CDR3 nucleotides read TGCAGTGCTAGACCCACTAGCGGTCCATCCTACGAGCAGTACTTC.

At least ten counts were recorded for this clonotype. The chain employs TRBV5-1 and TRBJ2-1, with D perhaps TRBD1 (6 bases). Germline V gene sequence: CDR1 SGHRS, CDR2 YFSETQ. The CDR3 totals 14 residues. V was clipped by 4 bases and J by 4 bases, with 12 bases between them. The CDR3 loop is CASSMGQFYNEQFF. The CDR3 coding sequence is TGCGCCAGCAGCATGGGACAATTTTACAATGAGCAGTTCTTC.

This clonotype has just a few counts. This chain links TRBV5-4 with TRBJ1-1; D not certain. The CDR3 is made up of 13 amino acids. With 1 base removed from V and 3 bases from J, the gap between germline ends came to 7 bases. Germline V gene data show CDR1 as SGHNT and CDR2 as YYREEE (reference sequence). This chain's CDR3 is CASSLLMDTEAFF. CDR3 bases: TGTGCCAGCAGCTTGTTGATGGACACTGAAGCTTTCTTT.

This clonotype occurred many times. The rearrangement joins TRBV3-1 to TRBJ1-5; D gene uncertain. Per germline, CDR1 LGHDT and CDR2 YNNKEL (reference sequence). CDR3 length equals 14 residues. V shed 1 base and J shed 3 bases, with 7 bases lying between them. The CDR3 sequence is CASSQGFPNQPQHF. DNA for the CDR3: TGTGCCAGCAGCCAAGGTTTCCCCAATCAGCCCCAGCATTTT.

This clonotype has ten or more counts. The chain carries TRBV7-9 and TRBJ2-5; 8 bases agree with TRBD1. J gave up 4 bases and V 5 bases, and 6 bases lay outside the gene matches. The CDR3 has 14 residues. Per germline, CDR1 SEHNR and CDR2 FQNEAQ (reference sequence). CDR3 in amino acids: CASSPGGQGETQYF. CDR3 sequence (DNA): TGTGCCAGCAGCCCAGGCGGACAGGGAGAGACCCAGTACTTC. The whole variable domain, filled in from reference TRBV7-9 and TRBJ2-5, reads DTGVSQNPRHKITKRGQNVTFRCDPISEHNRLYWYRQTLGQGPEFLTYFQNEAQLEKSRLLSDRFSAERPKGSFSTLEIQRTEQGDSAMYLCASSPGGQGETQYFGPGTRLLVL.

CDR3 DNA: TGTGCCAGCAGCCAGGGGACAGGGGCTGGAAACACCATATATTTT. Encoded protein: CASSQGTGAGNTIYF. The V gene is TRBV4-2, the J gene TRBJ1-3, with 10 bases matching TRBD1. The germline CDR1 and CDR2 sequences are LGHNA and YNFKEQ. The CDR3 length is 15 residues. The V and J ends lost 3 bases and 2 bases, in that order; junction bases with no gene match: 1.

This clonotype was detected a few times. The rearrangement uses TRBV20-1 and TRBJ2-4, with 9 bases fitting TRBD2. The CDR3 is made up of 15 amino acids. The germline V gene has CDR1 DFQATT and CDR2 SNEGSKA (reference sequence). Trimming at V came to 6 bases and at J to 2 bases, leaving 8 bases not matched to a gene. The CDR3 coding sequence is TGCAGTGCAACAATAGCGGGAGCCCCCAAAAACATTCAGTACTTC. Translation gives CSATIAGAPKNIQYF.

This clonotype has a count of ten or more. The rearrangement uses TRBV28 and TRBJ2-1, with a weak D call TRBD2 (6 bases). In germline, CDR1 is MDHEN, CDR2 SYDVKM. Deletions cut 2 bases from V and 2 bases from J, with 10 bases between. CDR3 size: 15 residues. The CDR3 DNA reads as TGTGCCAGCAGTTTAATAGCGGCCCCCTACAATGAGCAGTTCTTC. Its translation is CASSLIAAPYNEQFF.

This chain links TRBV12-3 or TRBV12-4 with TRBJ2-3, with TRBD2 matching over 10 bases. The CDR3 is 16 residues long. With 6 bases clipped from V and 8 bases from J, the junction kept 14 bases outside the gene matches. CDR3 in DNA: TGTGCCAGCAGCCCAAGGACTAGCGGATGGGGAGGTACGCAGTATTTT. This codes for CASSPRTSGWGGTQYF.